This T cell receptor (beta chain) was documented in a study of control samples from healthy donors and cancer patients. CDR1 is MDHEN and CDR2 is SYDVKM in the germline V gene. Between the trimmed V and J ends, which lost 3 bases and 0 bases, there was a span of 12 bases. CDR3 size: 16 residues. Profiled with immunoSEQ multiplex PCR; TCRdb holds only in-frame clones, not every one. The sample lists roughly 120,000 clones; roughly 90% were seen once. V usage is TRBV28 and J usage is TRBJ1-5; no definite D call. The receptor's source is a man in his forties or fifties in good health. Sequencing was carried out using blood. Here the CDR3 reads CASSFPWGDSNQPQHF. The CDR3 nucleotides are TGTGCCAGCAGTTTCCCCTGGGGTGATAGCAATCAGCCCCAGCATTTT.